These 19 T cell receptor beta chains were all obtained from the same sample, sequenced in a study of tissue T cells after allogeneic stem cell transplantation. Here immunoSEQ multiplex PCR was the method, and the copy in TCRdb shows in-frame clones only, minus some. In the table there are 12,000 or so clones, about 73% of which are singletons. The material was tissue from the right colon, obtained at autopsy. Receptor source: a woman aged 18 to 50 with breast cancer.

The chain couples TRBV4-2 to TRBJ1-4; perhaps TRBD1 as D (6 bases). This CDR3 comprises 16 residues. V dropped 7 bases and J dropped 0 bases, with 15 bases sitting between them. Germline V CDR1 and CDR2: LGHNA, YNFKEQ. In DNA, the CDR3 is TGTGCCAGCACCCTCCTCGGACAGACAACTAATGAAAAACTGTTTTTT. This sequence encodes CASTLLGQTTNEKLFF.

The V and J genes are TRBV9 and TRBJ2-2, with TRBD1 as a possible D gene (6 bases). V was clipped by 5 bases and J by 6 bases, with 14 bases between them. This CDR3 spans 14 amino acids. From germline, CDR1 is SGDLS and CDR2 YYNGEE. The CDR3: CASRGDTLAGELFF. CDR3 in DNA: TGTGCCAGCAGGGGGGACACATTGGCCGGGGAGCTGTTTTTT.

As regards this clone: The junction departs from germline at one end; a sequencing error may be responsible. This chain uses TRBV7-7 with TRBJ2-1; TRBD2 matches at 12 bases. This CDR3 region has 15 residues. CDR1 and CDR2 (germline): SSHAT, FNYEAQ (reference sequence). Written as DNA, the CDR3 is TGTGCTAGCAGCTCGCTAGCGGGAGGGTCTGGTGAGCAGTTCTTC. Its translation: CASSSLAGGSGEQFF.

J is TRBJ1-6 and V is TRBV6-4, with 7 bases matching TRBD1. The CDR3 contains 14 residues. The V gene end was trimmed by 3 bases and the J gene end by 8 bases; junction bases not matched to a gene: 4. Per the germline V gene, CDR1 is MRHNA and CDR2 is SNTAGT. CDR3 sequence (DNA): TGTGCCAGCAGTGAAAGGGGGCCCGATTCACCCCTCCACTTT. Amino acid sequence: CASSERGPDSPLHF.

This chain joins TRBV5-1 and TRBJ2-7; 10 nucleotides agree with TRBD1. The germline CDR1 and CDR2 sequences are SGHRS and YFSETQ. The CDR3 is made up of 14 amino acids. After removal of 4 bases from V and 4 bases from J, the junction contained 5 bases not matched to a gene. CDR3 protein: CASSLTGGGYEQYF. CDR3 nucleotide sequence: TGCGCCAGCAGCCTGACAGGGGGCGGGTACGAGCAGTACTTC. The complete variable domain, with remaining parts taken from reference TRBV5-1 and TRBJ2-7, reads KAGVTQTPRYLIKTRGQQVTLSCSPISGHRSVSWYQQTPGQGLQFLFEYFSETQRNKGNFPGRFSGRQFSNSRSEMNVSTLELGDSALYLCASSLTGGGYEQYFGPGTRLTVT.

This clone was seen a handful of times. V usage is TRBV6-1 and J usage is TRBJ2-3; D is unclear. CDR3 length: 14 amino acids. Looked up from germline, CDR1 is MNHNS and CDR2 is SASEGT. V lost 6 bases and J 2 bases, leaving 12 bases between the germline ends. The CDR3 spells CASRKDLITDTQYF. The CDR3 DNA sequence: TGTGCCAGCAGAAAGGACCTTATCACAGATACGCAGTATTTT.

The chain has TRBV6-5 and TRBJ1-1; D gene unclear. Trimming stripped 2 bases from V and 6 bases from J, with 7 bases between. This CDR3 comprises 12 residues. CDR1 and CDR2 (germline): MNHEY, SVGAGI. CDR3 sequence: CASSYRGAEAFF. CDR3 DNA: TGTGCCAGCAGTTACCGGGGAGCTGAAGCTTTCTTT.

This chain joins TRBV7-2 and TRBJ1-2; the D gene is possibly TRBD1 (6 bases). The germline V and J ends were trimmed by 3 bases and 6 bases, with 14 bases remaining between them. Germline V lookup: CDR1 SGHTA, CDR2 FQGNSA. The CDR3 consists of 14 residues. CDR3 sequence: CASSFTTGSHGYTF. Here the CDR3 DNA reads TGTGCCAGCAGCTTTACAACAGGGTCCCATGGCTACACCTTC.

The V call is TRBV18, the J call TRBJ2-5; tentative D call: TRBD1 (5 bases). The length of the CDR3 is 16 residues. CDR1 is KGHSH and CDR2 is LQKENI in the germline V gene. V was shortened by 2 bases and J by 0 bases, with 13 bases between the two germline ends. This chain's CDR3 is CASSPRGSSNQETQYF. CDR3 nucleotides: TGTGCCAGCTCACCAAGGGGATCCTCTAACCAAGAGACCCAGTACTTC.

The chain carries TRBV7-2 and TRBJ1-2; D not resolved. The ends were cut back, 1 base at V and 6 bases at J, with 15 bases in the middle. Germline assignment: CDR1 SGHTA and CDR2 FQGNSA. The CDR3 sequence is 15 residues long. The DNA of the CDR3 is TGTGCCAGCAGCTTAGGGGCGACGGCCACCCATGGCTACACCTTC. The encoded protein is CASSLGATATHGYTF.

The CDR3 sequence: CASSSSTGSHEQYF. The CDR3 coding sequence is TGTGCCAGCAGCTCCTCGACAGGGTCCCACGAGCAGTACTTC. The chain employs TRBV11-3 and TRBJ2-7, with 7 bases fitting TRBD1. The J segment lost 5 bases and the V segment lost 4 bases, leaving 8 bases of the junction unmatched. Germline CDR1 and CDR2: SGHNT and YENEEA. The CDR3 is 14 residues long.

About this clone: Other DNA sequences in this specimen translate into the identical CDR3. This chain joins TRBV7-9 and TRBJ1-1, with 8 bases matching TRBD1. The germline V gene has CDR1 SEHNR and CDR2 FQNEAQ (reference sequence). This CDR3 has 15 residues. J lost 1 base, V lost 5 bases, and 6 bases had no gene match. The CDR3 DNA is TGTGCCAGCAGCCCTGACAGGGGTTGGAACACTGAAGCTTTCTTT. It codes for CASSPDRGWNTEAFF.

This clone was recorded only once. The chain couples TRBV5-1 to TRBJ2-7; 9 bases map to TRBD1. Per germline, CDR1 SGHRS and CDR2 YFSETQ. CDR3 size: 14 residues. Unmatched junction bases numbered 4, after V lost 4 bases and J lost 2 bases. CDR3 region: CASSDRTGAYEQYF. In nucleotides, the CDR3 is TGCGCCAGCAGCGACCGGACAGGGGCCTACGAGCAGTACTTC.

The chain joins TRBV12-3 or TRBV12-4 to TRBJ1-3; D is uncertain. CDR3 length equals 12 residues. Trimming pared 0 bases from V and 7 bases from J, leaving 4 bases between. This chain's CDR3 is CASSLARNTIYF. The CDR3 DNA sequence: TGTGCCAGCAGTTTAGCGCGGAACACCATATATTTT.

The V call is TRBV29-1, the J call TRBJ2-7; perhaps TRBD1 as D (7 bases). V was clipped by 6 bases and J by 5 bases, with 20 bases between them. There are 14 residues in the CDR3. Germline CDR1 and CDR2: SQVTM and ANQGSEA. The CDR3 is CSVPGQTGVDEQYF. CDR3 nucleotide sequence: TGCAGCGTCCCGGGACAGACGGGAGTTGACGAGCAGTACTTC.

This clone was counted a few times. The rearrangement joins TRBV7-2 to TRBJ2-3, with D unclear. Germline CDR1 is SGHTA and CDR2 is FQGNSA. The germline V and J ends were trimmed by 4 bases and 9 bases, with 11 bases remaining between them. CDR3 length equals 12 residues. DNA of the CDR3: TGTGCCAGCAGCTCTTCTCAAGGCACGCAGTATTTT. Protein product: CASSSSQGTQYF.

J is TRBJ2-7 and V is TRBV28; TRBD1 is a possible D gene (6 bases). V was clipped by 5 bases and J by 0 bases, with 11 bases between them. The CDR3 has 14 amino acids. In germline, CDR1 is MDHEN, CDR2 SYDVKM. The CDR3 DNA follows: TGTGCCAGCAGTGTCAGGGGAGTCTCCTACGAGCAGTACTTC. As protein: CASSVRGVSYEQYF.

J is TRBJ2-3 and V is TRBV7-2, with 7 bases aligning to TRBD1. This CDR3 has 17 residues. Germline CDR1 SGHTA, CDR2 FQGNSA. J lost 2 bases, V lost 5 bases, and 13 bases had no gene match. CDR3 sequence: CASSPRQGRGYTDTQYF. The CDR3 nucleotides are TGTGCCAGCAGCCCCCGACAGGGTCGAGGGTACACAGATACGCAGTATTTT.

CDR3 loop: CAWAPRGDEQFF. The CDR3 region has the DNA TGTGCCTGGGCCCCCCGGGGGGATGAGCAGTTCTTC. The chain links TRBV30 to TRBJ2-1, with TRBD2 identical over 7 bases. The germline V gene has CDR1 GTSNPN and CDR2 SVGIG (reference sequence). The CDR3 spans 12 residues. Trimming removed 5 bases from V and 8 bases from J; junction bases left unmatched: 6.